The 20 T cell receptor beta chains presented below share a single source sample, sequenced in a study of sequential checkpoint blockade in melanoma. The sample's treatment: randomized to nivolumab then ipilimumab (arm A) or the reverse (arm B). Using immunoSEQ multiplex PCR, the repertoire was profiled, and TCRdb retains in-frame clones only, with some absent. The data hold more than 9,500 clones, with less than 70% observed a single time. The material sequenced was CD8+ T cells sorted from blood (inferred from file names), taken from a patient given nivolumab and ipilimumab in sequence. All receptors come from a human donor with melanoma.

The V and J genes are TRBV7-3 and TRBJ2-2, with TRBD1 as a possible D gene (6 bases). The V gene lost 5 bases and the J gene lost 12 bases, with 19 bases spanning the gap. CDR1 SGHTA and CDR2 FQGTGA come from the germline V gene. This CDR3 spans 14 amino acids. The CDR3 protein is CASSLDSLTGKLFF. The CDR3 DNA is TGTGCCAGCAGCCTGGACAGTTTGACGGGAAAGCTGTTTTTT.

CDR3 coding DNA: TGTGCCAGCAGCTTAGGCGTTGGCTACGAGCAGTACTTC. It specifies CASSLGVGYEQYF. V and J are TRBV7-9 and TRBJ2-7; D not resolved. The germline V gene has CDR1 SEHNR and CDR2 FQNEAQ (reference sequence). Trimming removed 1 base at V and 3 bases at J, with 7 bases between. This CDR3 region has 13 residues.

V and J are TRBV30 and TRBJ1-2, with D possibly TRBD1 on 6 matching bases. V lost 1 base, J lost 0 bases, and 15 bases lay in between. CDR1 and CDR2 (germline): GTSNPN, SVGIG (reference sequence). This CDR3 has 16 residues. CDR3 nucleotide sequence: TGTGCCTGGAGTGAAACAGGGTTTTTTGCTAACTATGGCTACACCTTC. Translated: CAWSETGFFANYGYTF. The entire variable domain, with the rest obtained from reference TRBV30 and TRBJ1-2, is as follows: SQTIHQWPATLVQPVGSPLSLECTVEGTSNPNLYWYRQAAGRGLQLLFYSVGIGQISSEVPQNLSASRPQDRQFILSSKKLLLSDSGFYLCAWSETGFFANYGYTFGSGTRLTVV.

The rearrangement links TRBV7-9 to TRBJ1-2; 9 bases line up with TRBD1. V shed 5 bases and J 2 bases; nucleotides not matched to a gene: 6. CDR3 length: 15 amino acids. CDR1 SEHNR and CDR2 FQNEAQ come from the germline V gene (reference sequence). The DNA of the CDR3 is TGTGCCAGCAGCATCCCTGGGACAGGGAACTATGGCTACACCTTC. Its translation: CASSIPGTGNYGYTF. The complete variable domain, with remaining parts taken from reference TRBV7-9 and TRBJ1-2, reads DTGVSQNPRHKITKRGQNVTFRCDPISEHNRLYWYRQTLGQGPEFLTYFQNEAQLEKSRLLSDRFSAERPKGSFSTLEIQRTEQGDSAMYLCASSIPGTGNYGYTFGSGTRLTVV.

This clone is labeled as medium-sized. DNA of the CDR3: TGTGCCAGCAGCCCCGGGACAGGGGTTTTCAACGAGCAGTACTTC. It encodes CASSPGTGVFNEQYF. The rearrangement links TRBV7-9 to TRBJ2-7, with TRBD1 matching over 10 bases. Germline CDR1 reads SEHNR; CDR2 reads FQNEAQ (reference sequence). Losses at the gene ends were 5 bases for V and 5 bases for J; bases not matched to a gene: 9. The CDR3 has 15 residues.

The V gene is TRBV30, the J gene TRBJ2-5; perhaps TRBD1 as D (6 bases). The CDR3 extends over 14 amino acids. Germline values: CDR1 GTSNPN, CDR2 SVGIG (reference sequence). The V and J ends lost 2 bases and 5 bases respectively, with 15 bases between them. CDR3 nucleotide sequence: TGTGCCTGGAGTTGGGTAGGGGGTGGTGAGACCCAGTACTTC. Translated: CAWSWVGGGETQYF.

This clone was observed a handful of times. J is TRBJ1-5 and V is TRBV27, with TRBD1 matching 7 bases. Germline CDR1 MNHEY, CDR2 SMNVEV (reference sequence). This CDR3 comprises 13 residues. The ends lost 5 bases at V and 5 bases at J; junction bases unmatched: 3. CDR3 bases: TGTGCCAGCAGTATCGACAGGGATCAGCCCCAGCATTTT. It translates to CASSIDRDQPQHF.

The rearrangement uses TRBV5-1 and TRBJ2-7; a weak D match, TRBD1 (6 bases). Germline V gene data show CDR1 as SGHRS and CDR2 as YFSETQ. V was pared by 4 bases and J by 5 bases, with 19 bases between. This CDR3 is 15 amino acids long. The CDR3 sequence: CASSVAGAYPHEQYF. In DNA, the CDR3 is TGCGCCAGCAGCGTCGCAGGGGCCTACCCACACGAGCAGTACTTC.

The chain uses TRBV7-8 and TRBJ2-1; TRBD2 agrees at 12 bases. The CDR3 sequence is 17 residues long. V was clipped by 5 bases and J by 4 bases; unmatched bases: 9. CDR1 is SGHVS, CDR2 FQNEAQ, per germline. Here the CDR3 DNA reads TGTGCCAGCAGCATTCGACTAGCGGGAGACCCATACAATGAGCAGTTCTTC. Its protein product is CASSIRLAGDPYNEQFF.

V and J are TRBV11-2 and TRBJ2-1; D remains unclear. V was shortened by 5 bases and J by 0 bases, with 8 bases between the two germline ends. Germline V lookup: CDR1 SGHAT, CDR2 FQNNGV. The CDR3 has 14 residues. This CDR3 reads CASSPASSYNEQFF. The CDR3 nucleotides are TGTGCCAGCAGCCCCGCTAGCTCCTACAATGAGCAGTTCTTC.

Only a few counts were recorded for this clone. The V call is TRBV27, the J call TRBJ2-7; perhaps TRBD2 as D (6 bases). The CDR3 is 14 amino acids. In germline, CDR1 is MNHEY, CDR2 SMNVEV (reference sequence). V gave up 2 bases and J gave up 4 bases, with 12 bases separating them. This chain's CDR3 is CASSLLGSGYEQYF. CDR3 coding DNA: TGTGCCAGCAGTTTACTCGGGAGTGGGTACGAGCAGTACTTC.

This clone is medium-sized in the sample. The sample contains more than one DNA sequence encoding this CDR3. The chain couples TRBV28 to TRBJ2-3; D remains unclear. Trimming left V 3 bases short and J 1 base short, with 8 bases between. Germline loops: CDR1 MDHEN, CDR2 SYDVKM. This CDR3 is built from 14 residues. CDR3 region: CASSFLSGTDTQYF. The CDR3 DNA follows: TGTGCCAGCAGTTTTCTAAGCGGCACAGATACGCAGTATTTT.

This CDR3 is CASSSPDSVVYEQYF. The CDR3 DNA reads as TGTGCCAGCAGCTCCCCCGACAGCGTAGTTTACGAGCAGTACTTC. The chain uses TRBV28 and TRBJ2-7; weak D call: TRBD1 (5 bases). CDR3 length equals 15 residues. The germline V gene encodes CDR1 MDHEN and CDR2 SYDVKM. V was pared by 6 bases and J by 4 bases, with 19 bases between.

V gene TRBV5-1 combines with J gene TRBJ1-1, with TRBD1 as a possible D gene (6 bases). CDR1 and CDR2 from the germline V gene are SGHRS and YFSETQ. CDR3 size: 12 residues. Trimming removed 5 bases at V and 11 bases at J, with 16 bases between. The CDR3 region has the DNA TGCGCCAGCAGGCTGAACAGGGATGGTGCTTTCTTT. Residues: CASRLNRDGAFF. Full variable domain (remainder filled in from reference TRBV5-1 and TRBJ1-1): KAGVTQTPRYLIKTRGQQVTLSCSPISGHRSVSWYQQTPGQGLQFLFEYFSETQRNKGNFPGRFSGRQFSNSRSEMNVSTLELGDSALYLCASRLNRDGAFFGQGTRLTVV.

The chain couples TRBV4-2 to TRBJ2-1; no definite D call. This CDR3 comprises 13 residues. Germline values: CDR1 LGHNA, CDR2 YNFKEQ. V dropped 0 bases and J dropped 4 bases, with 4 bases sitting between them. The CDR3 sequence is CASSQDLYNEQFF. DNA of the CDR3: TGTGCCAGCAGCCAAGATTTATACAATGAGCAGTTCTTC.

This clone appeared once. The chain carries TRBV2 and TRBJ2-1, with D unclear. The germline V gene has CDR1 SNHLY and CDR2 FYNNEI. CDR3 length: 15 residues. The V end lost 1 base, the J end lost 1 base, and 8 bases lay between the germline ends. CDR3 region: CASSEGASSYNEQFF. CDR3 coding DNA: TGTGCCAGCAGTGAAGGTGCGTCATCCTACAATGAGCAGTTCTTC.

The chain couples TRBV28 to TRBJ2-7, with D perhaps TRBD2 (5 bases). Between the trimmed V and J ends, which lost 2 bases and 6 bases, there was a span of 17 bases. This CDR3 is built from 15 residues. Germline loops: CDR1 MDHEN, CDR2 SYDVKM. The CDR3 reads CASSLGGDTSGEQYF. Written as DNA, the CDR3 is TGTGCCAGCAGTTTAGGAGGTGACACGTCGGGCGAGCAGTACTTC.

The rearrangement uses TRBV5-5 and TRBJ2-5; weak D call: TRBD2 (5 bases). Germline CDR1 is SGHKS and CDR2 is YYEKEE (reference sequence). The CDR3 totals 14 residues. V lost 4 bases to trimming and J lost 5 bases, with 15 bases between them. The CDR3 spells CASSQAAPGETQYF. CDR3 coding DNA: TGTGCCAGCAGCCAAGCCGCCCCGGGGGAGACCCAGTACTTC.

The chain combines TRBV7-9 with TRBJ2-2, with D possibly being TRBD1 (6 bases). V was shortened by 4 bases and J by 2 bases, with 14 bases between the two germline ends. The CDR3 has 16 residues. Looked up from germline, CDR1 is SEHNR and CDR2 is FQNEAQ (reference sequence). The CDR3 region has the DNA TGTGCCAGCAGCTCGCCGGTGGGGGCAAACACCGGGGAGCTGTTTTTT. Translating gives CASSSPVGANTGELFF.

This clone occurred a few times. The chain combines TRBV7-9 with TRBJ1-1; D is unresolved. Trimming left V 2 bases short and J 8 bases short, with 9 bases between. Looked up from germline, CDR1 is SEHNR and CDR2 is FQNEAQ (reference sequence). The CDR3 contains 12 residues. For the CDR3, the DNA is TGTGCCAGCAGCTTACAAGGCGGGGAAGCTTTCTTT. The encoded protein is CASSLQGGEAFF. Complete variable domain (other parts from reference TRBV7-9 and TRBJ1-1): DTGVSQNPRHKITKRGQNVTFRCDPISEHNRLYWYRQTLGQGPEFLTYFQNEAQLEKSRLLSDRFSAERPKGSFSTLEIQRTEQGDSAMYLCASSLQGGEAFFGQGTRLTVV.